This T cell receptor (beta chain) stems from a study of blood T cell repertoires in COVID-19. Across the study: Some COVID-19 samples were acute and others convalescent; all came from the United States, Italy and Spain. From T cells, B-cell-depleted T cells, or PBMCs came the material, which was cDNA or gDNA.

Only a few counts were recorded for this clone. Per the authors' pipeline: Estimation of nucleated cell counts was performed using reference gene primer amplification. The protocol was immunoSEQ multiplex PCR, while the TCRdb copy is restricted to in-frame clones and leaves out a portion. That table furnishes V, J and clone size, whereas the DNA furnished D and trimming. The sample holds a few hundred thousand clones; around four fifths are singletons and the top ten take 15% to 20%. Sequenced material: peripheral blood. This receptor was identified in a woman older than 75 with active or convalescent COVID-19.

The CDR3: CASSPGTDFYEQYF. The CDR3 DNA follows: TGTGCCAGCAGTCCCGGGACAGACTTCTACGAGCAGTACTTC. The gene calls are TRBV6-2 or TRBV6-3 and TRBJ2-7, with TRBD1 matching 7 bases. V shed 5 bases and J 3 bases; nucleotides not matched to a gene: 7. Germline loops: CDR1 MNHEY, CDR2 SVGEGT. The CDR3 is 14 amino acids.